This is a list of T cell receptor beta chains from one sample in a study of T cells after yellow fever vaccination. TCRdb re-called the 5' RACE reads through MiXCR, storing one row per CDR3 protein. The data hold hundreds of thousands of distinct CDR3 sequences, with approximately 3.9% observed a single time. The material was PBMCs, obtained on the day of the yellow fever booster vaccination. These receptors originate from a man aged 18-30 years who received the YFV17D yellow fever vaccine. The conserved cysteine and the conserved F or W are not part of the CDR3 here. Each record gives: D gene, J gene, V gene, clone size, CDR3 protein. A D gene is named only where the DNA matches it firmly. Size is omitted from some rows. Given values are once, few, many or a class for expanded clones.

d_call: TRBD1
j_call: TRBJ2-1
v_call: TRBV4-1
clone_size: many
cdr3_aa: ASSQARGTGYFGNEQF

d_call: NA
j_call: TRBJ2-7
v_call: TRBV6-2/TRBV6-3
clone_size: few
cdr3_aa: ASTSVPAREQY

d_call: NA
j_call: TRBJ2-1
v_call: TRBV7-2
clone_size: NA
cdr3_aa: ASSLPYLSYNEQF

d_call: NA
j_call: TRBJ2-3
v_call: TRBV7-2
clone_size: few
cdr3_aa: ASSLMGSTDTQY

d_call: NA
j_call: TRBJ2-1
v_call: TRBV6-4
clone_size: NA
cdr3_aa: ASSDYPGNEQF

d_call: NA
j_call: TRBJ2-3
v_call: TRBV7-6
clone_size: many
cdr3_aa: ASSDNPQGPDTQY

d_call: TRBD1
j_call: TRBJ1-1
v_call: TRBV5-6
clone_size: NA
cdr3_aa: ASRSGTGVTEAF

d_call: NA
j_call: TRBJ2-1
v_call: TRBV9
clone_size: many
cdr3_aa: ASSVAPLQGGEQF

d_call: TRBD1
j_call: TRBJ1-1
v_call: TRBV19
clone_size: NA
cdr3_aa: ASRMDRGLSTEAF

d_call: NA
j_call: TRBJ2-2
v_call: TRBV12-3/TRBV12-4
clone_size: many
cdr3_aa: ASSFREYGELF